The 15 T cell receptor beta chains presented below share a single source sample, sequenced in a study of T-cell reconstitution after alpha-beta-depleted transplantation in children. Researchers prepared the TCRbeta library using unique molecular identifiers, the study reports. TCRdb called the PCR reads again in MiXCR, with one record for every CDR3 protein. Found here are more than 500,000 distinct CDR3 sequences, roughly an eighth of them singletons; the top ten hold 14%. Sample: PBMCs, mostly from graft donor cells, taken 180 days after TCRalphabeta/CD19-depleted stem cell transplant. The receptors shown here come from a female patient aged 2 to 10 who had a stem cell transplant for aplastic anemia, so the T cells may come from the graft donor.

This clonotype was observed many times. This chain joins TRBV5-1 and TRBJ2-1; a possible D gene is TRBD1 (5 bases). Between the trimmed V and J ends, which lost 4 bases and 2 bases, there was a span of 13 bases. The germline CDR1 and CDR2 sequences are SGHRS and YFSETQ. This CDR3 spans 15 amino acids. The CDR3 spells CASSLHTGTYNEQFF. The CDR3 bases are TGCGCCAGCAGCCTTCACACAGGAACCTACAATGAGCAGTTCTTC.

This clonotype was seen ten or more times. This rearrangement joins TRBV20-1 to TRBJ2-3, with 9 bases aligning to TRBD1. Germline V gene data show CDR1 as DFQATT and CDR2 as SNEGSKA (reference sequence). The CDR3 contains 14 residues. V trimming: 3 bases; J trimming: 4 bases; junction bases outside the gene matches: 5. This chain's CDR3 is CSASGDRVADTQYF. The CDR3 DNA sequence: TGCAGTGCTAGCGGGGACAGGGTCGCAGATACGCAGTATTTT.

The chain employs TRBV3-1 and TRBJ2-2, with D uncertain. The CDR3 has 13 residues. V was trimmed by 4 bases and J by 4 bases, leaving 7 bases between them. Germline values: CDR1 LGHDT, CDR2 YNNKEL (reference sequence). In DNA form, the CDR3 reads TGTGCCAGCAGCCTTTTCCCCACCGGGGAGCTGTTTTTT. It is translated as CASSLFPTGELFF.

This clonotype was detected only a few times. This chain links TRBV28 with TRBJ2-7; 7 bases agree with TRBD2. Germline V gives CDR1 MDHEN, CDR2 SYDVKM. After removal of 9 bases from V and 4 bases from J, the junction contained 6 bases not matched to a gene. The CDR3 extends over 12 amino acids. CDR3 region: CASTGGRYEQYF. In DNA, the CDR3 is TGTGCCAGTACGGGGGGAAGATACGAGCAGTACTTC.

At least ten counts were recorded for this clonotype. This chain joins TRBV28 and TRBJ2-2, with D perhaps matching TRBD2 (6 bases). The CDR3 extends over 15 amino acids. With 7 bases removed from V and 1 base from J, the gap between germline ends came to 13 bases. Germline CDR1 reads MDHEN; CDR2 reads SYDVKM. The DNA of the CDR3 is TGTGCCAGCACCCTCCGGGACTGGAACACCGGGGAGCTGTTTTTT. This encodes CASTLRDWNTGELFF.

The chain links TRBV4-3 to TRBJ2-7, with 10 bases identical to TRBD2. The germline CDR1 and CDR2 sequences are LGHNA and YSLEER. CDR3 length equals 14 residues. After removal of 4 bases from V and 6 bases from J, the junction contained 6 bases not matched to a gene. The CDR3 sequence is CASSPSLAGGEQYV. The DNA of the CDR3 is TGCGCCAGCAGCCCCTCATTAGCGGGAGGCGAGCAGTACGTC.

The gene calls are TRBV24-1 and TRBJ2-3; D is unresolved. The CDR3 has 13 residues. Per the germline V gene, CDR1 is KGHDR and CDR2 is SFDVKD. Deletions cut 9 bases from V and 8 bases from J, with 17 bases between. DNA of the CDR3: TGTGCCACCCAAAGATTGTGGGAAAGTACGCAGTATTTT. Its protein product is CATQRLWESTQYF.

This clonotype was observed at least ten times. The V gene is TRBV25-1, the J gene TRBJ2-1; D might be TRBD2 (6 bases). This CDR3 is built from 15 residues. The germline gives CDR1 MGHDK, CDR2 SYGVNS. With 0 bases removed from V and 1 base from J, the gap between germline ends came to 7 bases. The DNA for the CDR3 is TGTGCCAGCAGTGAATACGGGGGTTCCTACAATGAGCAGTTCTTC. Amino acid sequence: CASSEYGGSYNEQFF.

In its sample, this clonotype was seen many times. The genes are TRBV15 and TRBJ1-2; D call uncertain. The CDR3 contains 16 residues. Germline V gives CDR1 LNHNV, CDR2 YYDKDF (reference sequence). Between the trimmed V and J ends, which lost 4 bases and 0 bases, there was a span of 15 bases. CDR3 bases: TGTGCCACCAGCACTCGCGGTAAAGGCCCTAACTATGGCTACACCTTC. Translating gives CATSTRGKGPNYGYTF.

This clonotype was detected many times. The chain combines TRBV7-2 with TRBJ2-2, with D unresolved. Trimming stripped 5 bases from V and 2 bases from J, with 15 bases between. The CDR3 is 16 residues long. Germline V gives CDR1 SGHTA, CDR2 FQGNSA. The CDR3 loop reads CASSTGPVANTGELFF. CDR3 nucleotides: TGTGCCAGCAGCACCGGACCTGTCGCTAACACCGGGGAGCTGTTTTTT.

CDR3 residues: CAFRPRGAVIINNEQFF. Here the CDR3 DNA reads TGTGCCTTCAGACCCCGGGGGGCCGTGATAATAAACAATGAGCAGTTCTTC. The V gene is TRBV12-3 or TRBV12-4, the J gene TRBJ2-1; D is possibly TRBD2 (7 bases). CDR3 size: 17 residues. V shed 11 bases and J shed 5 bases, with 28 bases lying between them.

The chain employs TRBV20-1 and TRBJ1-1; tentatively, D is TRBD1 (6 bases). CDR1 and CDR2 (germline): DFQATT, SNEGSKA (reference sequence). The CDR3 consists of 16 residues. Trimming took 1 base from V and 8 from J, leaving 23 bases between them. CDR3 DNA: TGCAGTGCTAGAGGAACAGGGTATGGGTCCCGTTTAGAAGCTTTCTTT. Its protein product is CSARGTGYGSRLEAFF.

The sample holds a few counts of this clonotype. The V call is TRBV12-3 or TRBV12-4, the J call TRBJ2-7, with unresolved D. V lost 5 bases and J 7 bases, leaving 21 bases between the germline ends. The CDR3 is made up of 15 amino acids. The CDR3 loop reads CASSVGLKQMEEQYV. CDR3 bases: TGTGCCAGCAGTGTAGGTCTTAAACAGATGGAAGAGCAGTACGTC.

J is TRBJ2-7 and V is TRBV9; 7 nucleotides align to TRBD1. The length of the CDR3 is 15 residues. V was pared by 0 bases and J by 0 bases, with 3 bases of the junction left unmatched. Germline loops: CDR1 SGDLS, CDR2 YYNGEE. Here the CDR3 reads CASSVATGVSYEQYF. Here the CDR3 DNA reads TGTGCCAGCAGCGTAGCAACAGGGGTCTCCTACGAGCAGTACTTC. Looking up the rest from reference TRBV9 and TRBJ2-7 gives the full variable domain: DSGVTQTPKHLITATGQRVTLRCSPRSGDLSVYWYQQSLDQGLQFLIQYYNGEERAKGNILERFSAQQFPDLHSELNLSSLELGDSALYFCASSVATGVSYEQYFGPGTRLTVT.

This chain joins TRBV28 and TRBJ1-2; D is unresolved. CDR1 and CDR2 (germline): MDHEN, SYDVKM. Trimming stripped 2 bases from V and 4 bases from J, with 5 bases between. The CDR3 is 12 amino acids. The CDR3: CASSLRFYGYTF. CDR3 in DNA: TGTGCCAGCAGTTTACGGTTCTATGGCTACACCTTC.